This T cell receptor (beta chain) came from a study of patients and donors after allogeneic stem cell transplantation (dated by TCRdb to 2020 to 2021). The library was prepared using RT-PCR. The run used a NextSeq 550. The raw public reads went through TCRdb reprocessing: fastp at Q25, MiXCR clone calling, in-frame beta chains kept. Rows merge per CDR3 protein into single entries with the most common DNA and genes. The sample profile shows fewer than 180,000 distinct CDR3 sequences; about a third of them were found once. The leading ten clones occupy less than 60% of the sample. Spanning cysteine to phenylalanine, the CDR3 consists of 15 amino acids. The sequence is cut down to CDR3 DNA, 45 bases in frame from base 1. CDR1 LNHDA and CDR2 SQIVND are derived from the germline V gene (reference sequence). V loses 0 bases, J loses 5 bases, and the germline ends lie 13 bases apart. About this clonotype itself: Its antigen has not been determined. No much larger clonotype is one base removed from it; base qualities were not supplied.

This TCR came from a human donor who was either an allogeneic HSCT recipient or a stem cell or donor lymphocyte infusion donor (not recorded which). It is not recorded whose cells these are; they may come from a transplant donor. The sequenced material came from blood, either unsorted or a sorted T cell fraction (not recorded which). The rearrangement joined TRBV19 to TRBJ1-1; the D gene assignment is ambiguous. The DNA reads TGTGCCAGTAGTATAGATCCGAGTAGGAGTACTGAAGCTTTCTTT. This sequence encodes CASSIDPSRSTEAFF.